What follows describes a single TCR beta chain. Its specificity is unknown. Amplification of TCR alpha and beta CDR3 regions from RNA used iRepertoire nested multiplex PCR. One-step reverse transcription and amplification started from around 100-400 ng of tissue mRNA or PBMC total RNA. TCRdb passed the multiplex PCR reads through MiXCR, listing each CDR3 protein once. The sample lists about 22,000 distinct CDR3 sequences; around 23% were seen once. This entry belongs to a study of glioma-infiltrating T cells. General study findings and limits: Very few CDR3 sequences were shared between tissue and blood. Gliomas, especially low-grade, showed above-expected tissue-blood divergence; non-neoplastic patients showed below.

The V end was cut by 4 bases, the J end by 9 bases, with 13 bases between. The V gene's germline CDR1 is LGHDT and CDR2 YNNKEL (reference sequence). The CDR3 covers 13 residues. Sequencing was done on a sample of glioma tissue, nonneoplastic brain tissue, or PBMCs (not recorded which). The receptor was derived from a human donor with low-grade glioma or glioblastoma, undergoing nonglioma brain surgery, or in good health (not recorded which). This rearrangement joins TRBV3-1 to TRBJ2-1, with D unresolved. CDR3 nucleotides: TGTGCCAGCAGCCTAAGAGGAATCGGTGAGCAGTTCTTC. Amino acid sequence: CASSLRGIGEQFF.